This TCR beta chain was found in a study of regulatory T cells in long-lasting Graves disease. Study-level results: Patients with persistent Graves' had lower TCR diversity than newly diagnosed patients. Comparison showed that persistent patients shared more public clonotypes (about 2,600) than new patients (approximately 870).

The sample holds many counts of this clonotype. Its target is not known. The sample's time point: newly diagnosed GD, antithyroid drugs for less than 3 months. PBMC RNA served as the TCR library source. Relying on iRepertoire HTBI primers and Arm-PCR of CDR3 regions, the team built TCR beta libraries. TCRdb reprocessed the multiplex PCR reads with MiXCR, giving one entry per CDR3 protein. The sample consists of roughly 380,000 distinct CDR3 sequences, roughly a sixth of them appearing once. Sequenced here: peripheral blood mononuclear cells (PBMCs), sampled at new diagnosis, from a patient treated with antithyroid drugs. The TCR sequence derives from a female donor with Graves disease.

CDR3 sequence reads: CASSLVSGGADTQYF. CDR3 nucleotide sequence: TGTGCCAGCAGCTTGGTTAGCGGGGGCGCAGATACGCAGTATTTT. The genes are TRBV7-9 and TRBJ2-3; TRBD2 agrees at 9 bases. V dropped 3 bases and J dropped 4; count of bases not matched to a gene: 5. The V gene's germline CDR1 is SEHNR and CDR2 FQNEAQ (reference sequence). The CDR3 is 15 amino acids.